This T cell receptor (beta chain) was recovered during a study of shared clonotypes between healthy human individuals. Across several immunoSEQ plates, the genomic DNA of each subset was split evenly. Assay: immunoSEQ multiplex PCR; the TCRdb copy retains only in-frame clones and omits some. The sample shows some 2 million clones, about 94% of them seen only once. This CDR3 contains 14 residues. The germline V gene encodes CDR1 MNHEY and CDR2 SVGAGI. Trimming stripped 3 bases from V and 2 bases from J, with 10 bases between. Naive CD8 cells were CD45RO-negative, positively selected for CCR7, excluding terminally differentiated effector memory CD45RA+ cells. Turning to this clone: This same CDR3 is encoded by further DNA sequences in the sample.

The sequenced sample consisted of naive CD8+ T cells sorted from blood. The V call is TRBV6-5, the J call TRBJ2-5; D not certain. The TCR sequence derives from a man aged 18 to 30 in good health. The CDR3 DNA reads as TGTGCCAGCAGTTATGGGCAGCTGCAAGAGACCCAGTACTTC. It is translated as CASSYGQLQETQYF.